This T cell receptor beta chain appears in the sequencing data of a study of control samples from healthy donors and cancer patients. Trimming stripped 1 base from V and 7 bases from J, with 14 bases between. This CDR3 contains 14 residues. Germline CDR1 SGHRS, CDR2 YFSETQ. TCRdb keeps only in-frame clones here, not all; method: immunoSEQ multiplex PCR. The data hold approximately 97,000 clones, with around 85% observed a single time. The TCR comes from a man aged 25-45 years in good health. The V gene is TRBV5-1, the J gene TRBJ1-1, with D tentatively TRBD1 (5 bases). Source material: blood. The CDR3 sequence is CASSLLPGHIEAFF. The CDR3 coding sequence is TGCGCCAGCAGCTTGTTACCCGGACACATTGAAGCTTTCTTT.